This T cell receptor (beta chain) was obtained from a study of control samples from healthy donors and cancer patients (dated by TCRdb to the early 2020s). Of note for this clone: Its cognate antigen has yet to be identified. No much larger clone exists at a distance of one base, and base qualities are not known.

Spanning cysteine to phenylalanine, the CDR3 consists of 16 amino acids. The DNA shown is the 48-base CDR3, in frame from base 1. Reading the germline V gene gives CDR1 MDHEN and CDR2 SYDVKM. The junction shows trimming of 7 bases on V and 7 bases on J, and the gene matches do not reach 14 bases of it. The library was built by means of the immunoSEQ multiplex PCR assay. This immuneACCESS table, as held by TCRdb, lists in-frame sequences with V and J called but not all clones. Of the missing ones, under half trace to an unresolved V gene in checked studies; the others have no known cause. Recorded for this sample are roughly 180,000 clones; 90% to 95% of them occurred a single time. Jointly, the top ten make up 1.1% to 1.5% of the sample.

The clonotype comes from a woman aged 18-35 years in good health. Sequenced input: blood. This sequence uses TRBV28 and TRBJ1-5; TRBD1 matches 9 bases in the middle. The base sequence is TGTGCCAGCACCGAGGGGGGACAGGGTCCCCAGCAGCCCCAGCATTTT. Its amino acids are CASTEGGQGPQQPQHF.